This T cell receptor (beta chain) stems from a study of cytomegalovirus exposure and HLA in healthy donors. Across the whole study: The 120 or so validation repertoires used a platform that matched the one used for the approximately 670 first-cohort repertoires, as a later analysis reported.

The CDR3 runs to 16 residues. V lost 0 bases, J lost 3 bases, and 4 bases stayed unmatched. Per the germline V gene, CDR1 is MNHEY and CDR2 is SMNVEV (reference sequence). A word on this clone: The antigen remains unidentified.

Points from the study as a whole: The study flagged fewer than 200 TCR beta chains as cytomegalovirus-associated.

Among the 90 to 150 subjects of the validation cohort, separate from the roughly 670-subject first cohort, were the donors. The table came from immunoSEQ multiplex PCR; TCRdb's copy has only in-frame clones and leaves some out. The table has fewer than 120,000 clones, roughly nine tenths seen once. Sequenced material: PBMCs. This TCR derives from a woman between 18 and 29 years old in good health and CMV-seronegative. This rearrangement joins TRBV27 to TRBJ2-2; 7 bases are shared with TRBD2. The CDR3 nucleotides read TGTGCCAGCAGTTTATCGGTAGGGAGGGACACCGGGGAGCTGTTTTTT. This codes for CASSLSVGRDTGELFF.